The 12 T cell receptor beta chains in this list originate from one sample, sequenced in a study of tumor and adjacent non-tumor tissue in lung cancer. No cell sorting was done before RNA was extracted from the tissue. Three rounds of nested PCR, following a modified ARM-PCR protocol, produced the TCRbeta library. TCRdb passed the multiplex PCR reads through MiXCR, listing each CDR3 protein once. Of about 200,000 distinct CDR3 sequences detected, 71% appear once; the ten largest clones hold roughly 24%. Sequences were obtained from lung tumor tissue. The origin of the receptors is a man aged 55 to 70 with non-small cell lung cancer.

Concerning this clonotype: The CDR3 end shows no conserved phenylalanine or tryptophan, and so a read error is likely. The rearrangement uses TRBV11-2 and TRBJ1-4; 7 nucleotides agree with TRBD1. The CDR3 loop spans 15 amino acids. Germline assignment: CDR1 SGHAT and CDR2 FQNNGV. The CDR3 DNA reads as TGTGCCAGCGGCTTCAGGGGGACAACTAATGAAAAACTGTTTTAT. Translating it yields CASGFRGTTNEKLFY.

This clonotype was observed many times. CDR3 nucleotide sequence: TGTGCCAGCGGGTTGGGGGATTCACCCCTCCACTTT. This sequence encodes CASGLGDSPLHF. This chain links TRBV5-5 with TRBJ1-6; maybe TRBD1 (5 bases). V dropped 7 bases and J dropped 8 bases, with 10 bases sitting between them. Germline assignment: CDR1 SGHKS and CDR2 YYEKEE (reference sequence). The CDR3 is made up of 12 amino acids.

The V and J genes are TRBV12-5 and TRBJ1-6; D remains unclear. The length of the CDR3 is 13 residues. Trimming removed 3 bases at V and 8 bases at J, with 8 bases between. Looked up from germline, CDR1 is LGHNT and CDR2 is FRNRAP. The CDR3, as DNA: TGTGCTAGTGGTTTTACCCTTGATTCACCCCTCCACTTT. It translates to CASGFTLDSPLHF.

As for this clonotype: Germline is not matched at one junction end, which may reflect a read error. This sequence joins TRBV6-6 and TRBJ2-7; D unresolved. This CDR3 spans 14 amino acids. The V gene's germline CDR1 is MNHNY and CDR2 SVGAGI (reference sequence). The CDR3 region is CASSRTESSYEQYF. CDR3 DNA: TGTGCCAGCAGTCGGACCGAATCCTCCTACGAGCAATACTTC.

This clonotype has ten or more counts. The gene calls are TRBV6-5 and TRBJ2-7, with D maybe TRBD1 (5 bases). Germline V gene data show CDR1 as MNHEY and CDR2 as SVGAGI. The V and J ends lost 5 bases and 2 bases respectively, with 13 bases between them. CDR3 length: 14 residues. The CDR3 loop reads CASSDRISPYEQYF. The DNA for the CDR3 is TGTGCCAGCAGTGACAGAATTTCTCCCTACGAGCAGTACTTC.

A word on this clonotype: Germline is not matched at one junction end, which may reflect a read error. The rearrangement links TRBV4-2 to TRBJ1-6; possible D gene TRBD1, 5 bases. CDR1 is LGHNA and CDR2 is YNFKEQ in the germline V gene. This CDR3 is built from 16 residues. DNA of the CDR3: TGTGCCAGCAACCAAGATCCGAGGGGACCTAATTCATCCCTCCACTTT. Encoded protein: CASNQDPRGPNSSLHF.

A word on this clonotype: Just one base apart from a much larger clone, this may be a read error. The CDR3 reads CSVVEGGQPQHF. In nucleotides, the CDR3 is TGCAGCGTTGTGGAGGGAGGCCAGCCCCAGCATTTT. The V call is TRBV29-1, the J call TRBJ1-5; D gene uncertain. With 4 bases removed from V and 7 bases from J, the gap between germline ends came to 11 bases. The CDR3 runs to 12 residues. Germline V gives CDR1 SQVTM, CDR2 ANQGSEA.

This clonotype was picked up many times. V usage is TRBV4-2 and J usage is TRBJ1-2, with D uncertain. In germline, CDR1 is LGHNA, CDR2 YNFKEQ. Trimming stripped 0 bases from V and 0 bases from J, with 2 bases between. The CDR3 has 13 residues. CDR3 sequence (DNA): TGTGCCAGCAGCCAAGATACTAACTATGGCTACACCTTC. Amino acid sequence: CASSQDTNYGYTF.

A remark on this clonotype: The junction and the germline gene differ at one end; a read error may be behind it. J is TRBJ1-2 and V is TRBV4-1; tentatively, D is TRBD1 (5 bases). The CDR3 consists of 14 residues. Germline CDR1 is MGHRA and CDR2 is YSYEKL. The CDR3 loop reads CASSQERDRRSYTF. Written as DNA, the CDR3 is TGTGCCAGCAGCCAAGAGAGGGACCGACGGAGCTACACCTTC.

A note on this clonotype: One junction end disagrees with the germline gene, perhaps due to a read error. V is TRBV20-1 and J is TRBJ2-7, with a possible D match to TRBD2 (6 bases). This CDR3 has 14 amino acids. Germline CDR1 DFQATT, CDR2 SNEGSKA (reference sequence). The CDR3 nucleotides are TGCGGTGCTAGAGTTGGAGGGGCCTCCTACAAGCAGTACTTC. Amino acids: CGARVGGASYKQYF.

Only a few counts were recorded for this clonotype. This sequence may be a read error, since a much larger clone differs from it by one base. V gene TRBV11-2 combines with J gene TRBJ2-3; D remains ambiguous. The V end was cut by 0 bases, the J end by 1 base, with 8 bases between. CDR3 length: 15 residues. The germline gives CDR1 SGHAT, CDR2 FQNNGV. The CDR3 loop is CASSLDHQGTDTQYF. CDR3 DNA sequence: TGTGCCAGCAGCTTAGATCACCAGGGCACAGATACGCAGTATTTT. Full variable domain (outside the CDR3, taken from reference TRBV11-2 and TRBJ2-3): EAGVAQSPRYKIIEKRQSVAFWCNPISGHATLYWYQQILGQGPKLLIQFQNNGVVDDSQLPKDRFSAERLKGVDSTLKIQPAKLEDSAVYLCASSLDHQGTDTQYFGPGTRLTVL.

On this clonotype itself: A much larger clone sits a single nucleotide away, making a read error possible. The V and J genes are TRBV12-3 or TRBV12-4 and TRBJ2-3; D may match TRBD1 or TRBD2 (5 bases each). The CDR3 has 15 residues. The CDR3 region is CPSSEGIGATDTQYF. The CDR3 bases are TGTCCCAGCAGCGAGGGGATAGGAGCCACAGATACGCAGTATTTT.